A selection of T cell receptor beta chains follows, all from one sample in a study of beta chain features in type 1 diabetes. Sequencing was performed with immunoSEQ multiplex PCR; in TCRdb, only in-frame clones are kept and a portion is missing. The profile shows roughly 730,000 clones, roughly an eighth of them singletons. The sequenced sample consisted of naive CD4+ T cells from blood. The origin of the receptors is a man younger than 30 with type 1 diabetes. CDR3s include the opening cysteine and the closing phenylalanine or tryptophan.

TRBV30,CAWSVAEKLFF
TRBV5-1,CASMRVITDTQYF
TRBV2,CASSPISYEQYF
TRBV9,CASSTRVTTYEQYF
TRBV19,CASSIKLSGANVLTF
TRBV10-3,CATSEEGINTEAFF
TRBV18,CASSPQGFPSAGELFF
TRBV5-1,CASYGTGGMETQYF
TRBV7-2,CASSLWGGPDNEQFF
TRBV18,CASSPTKGDEQYF
TRBV28,CASSQLGQPNEKLFF
TRBV11-2,CASSLATGKNQPQHF
TRBV29-1,CSVEEYSTGVYNEQFF
TRBV7-6,CASSLSILDSYEQYF
TRBV19,CASSGLPQGWGEKLFF
TRBV30,CAWSSGGWQQYF
TRBV10-1,CASSENPGAREKLFF
TRBV12-5,CASGLVTGGEGEKLFF
TRBV20-1,CSVGGGDTQYF
TRBV18,CASSPGTGSYNEQFF
TRBV25-1,CASSPPSGANVLTF
TRBV28,CASIYRTGTHQPQHF